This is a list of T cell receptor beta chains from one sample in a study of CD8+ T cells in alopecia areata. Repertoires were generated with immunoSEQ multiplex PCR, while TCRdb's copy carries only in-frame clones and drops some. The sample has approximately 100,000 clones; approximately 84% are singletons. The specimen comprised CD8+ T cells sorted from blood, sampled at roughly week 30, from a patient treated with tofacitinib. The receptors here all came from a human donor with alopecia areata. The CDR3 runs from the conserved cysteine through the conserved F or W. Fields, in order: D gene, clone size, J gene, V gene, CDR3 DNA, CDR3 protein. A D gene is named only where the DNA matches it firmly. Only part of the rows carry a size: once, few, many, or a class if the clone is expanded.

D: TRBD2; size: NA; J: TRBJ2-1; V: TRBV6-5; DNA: TGTGCCAGCAGCTCCGGGACTAGCGGGACCAATGAGCAGTTCTTC; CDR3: CASSSGTSGTNEQFF
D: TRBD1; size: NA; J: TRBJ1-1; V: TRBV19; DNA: TGTGCCAGTAGTCCCCCGACAGGGCACACTGAAGCTTTCTTT; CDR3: CASSPPTGHTEAFF
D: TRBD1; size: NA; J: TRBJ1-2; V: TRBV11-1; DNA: TGTGCCAGCAGCCACGGGACAGCTAACTATGGCTACACCTTC; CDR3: CASSHGTANYGYTF
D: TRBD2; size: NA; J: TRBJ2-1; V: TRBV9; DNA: TGTGCCAGCACCGGAAGAGCGGGGGGACTTTTCAATGAGCAGTTCTTC; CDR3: CASTGRAGGLFNEQFF
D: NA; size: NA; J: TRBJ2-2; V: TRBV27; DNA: TGTGCCGGCAGTCCCAACACCGGGGAGCTGTTTTTT; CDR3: CAGSPNTGELFF
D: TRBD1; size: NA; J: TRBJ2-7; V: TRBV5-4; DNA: TGTGCCAGCAGCCTCCGGGACAGACCCTACGAGCAGTACTTC; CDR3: CASSLRDRPYEQYF
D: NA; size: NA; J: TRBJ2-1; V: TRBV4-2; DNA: TGTGCCAGCAGCCAAGAGGGGTCGGATTACAATGAGCAGTTCTTC; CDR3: CASSQEGSDYNEQFF
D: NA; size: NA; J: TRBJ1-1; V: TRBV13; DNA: TGTGCCAGCAGCTTAGGGAACACTGAAGCTTTCTTT; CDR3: CASSLGNTEAFF
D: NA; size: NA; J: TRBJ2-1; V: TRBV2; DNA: TGTGCCAGCAAACTATCTAGCTCCTACAATGAGCAGTTCTTC; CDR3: CASKLSSSYNEQFF
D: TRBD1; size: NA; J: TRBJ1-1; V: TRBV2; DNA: TGTGCCAGCAGGGGACAGGGGAGGGGCACTGAAGCTTTCTTT; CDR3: CASRGQGRGTEAFF
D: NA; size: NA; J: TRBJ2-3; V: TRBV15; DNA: TGTGCCACCAATTTCCCGGGTAGGGCGGGTGCAGATACGCAGTATTTT; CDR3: CATNFPGRAGADTQYF
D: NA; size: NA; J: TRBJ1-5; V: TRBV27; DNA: TGTGCCAGCAGTTTATCAGGGTATCAGCCCCAGCATTTT; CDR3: CASSLSGYQPQHF
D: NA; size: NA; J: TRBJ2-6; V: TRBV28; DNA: TGTGCCAGCAGCCCGCTGACGGCAGGCTCTGGGGCCAACGTCCTGACTTTC; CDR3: CASSPLTAGSGANVLTF
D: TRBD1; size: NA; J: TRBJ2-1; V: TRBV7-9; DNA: TGTGCCAGCAGCTCGGACAGGGTCAATGAGCAGTTCTTC; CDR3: CASSSDRVNEQFF
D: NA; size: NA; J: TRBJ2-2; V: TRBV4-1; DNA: TGCGCCAGCAGCCAAGACTGGGGAAGGTCGGACTTAGTCGACACCGGGGAGCTGTTTTTT; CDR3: CASSQDWGRSDLVDTGELFF
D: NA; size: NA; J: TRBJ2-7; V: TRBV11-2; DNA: TGTGCCAGCAGCTTAGGCGTAGGAATCTACGAGCAGTACTTC; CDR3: CASSLGVGIYEQYF
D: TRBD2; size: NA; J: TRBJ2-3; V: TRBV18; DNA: TGTGCCAGCTCACCCTCGGGCGGGGGGGCATCGGATACGCAGTATTTT; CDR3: CASSPSGGGASDTQYF
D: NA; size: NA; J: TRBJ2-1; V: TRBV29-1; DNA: TGCAGCGTTGATTGGGGGTACAATGAGCAGTTCTTC; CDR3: CSVDWGYNEQFF
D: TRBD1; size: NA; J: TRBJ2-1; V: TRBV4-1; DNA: TGCGCCAGCAGCCAAGCCCTTGGGACAGGGGGTAGGAATGAGCAGTTCTTC; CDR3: CASSQALGTGGRNEQFF
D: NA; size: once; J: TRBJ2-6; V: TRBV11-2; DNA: TGTGCCAGCAGCTTCTCTGGGGCCAACGTCCTGACTTTC; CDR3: CASSFSGANVLTF
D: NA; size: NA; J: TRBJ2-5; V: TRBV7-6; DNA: TGTGCCAGCAGCTTAGGACTAGAAGAGACCCAGTACTTC; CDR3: CASSLGLEETQYF
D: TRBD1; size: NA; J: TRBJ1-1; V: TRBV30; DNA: TGTGCCTGGAGTCCGGGGACAGGGATCACTGAAGCTTTCTTT; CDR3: CAWSPGTGITEAFF
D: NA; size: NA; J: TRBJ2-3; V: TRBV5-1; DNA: TGCGCCAGCAGCTTGGGCTTTCGAACTAGCACAGATACGCAGTATTTT; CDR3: CASSLGFRTSTDTQYF
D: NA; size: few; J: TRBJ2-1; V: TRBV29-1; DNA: TGCAGCGTTTCTGTGAATGAGCAGTTCTTC; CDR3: CSVSVNEQFF
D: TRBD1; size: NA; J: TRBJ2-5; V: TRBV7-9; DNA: TGTGCCAGCAGCTTAGAATCTACGACAGGGGGCGCGAGTGAGACCCAGTACTTC; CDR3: CASSLESTTGGASETQYF
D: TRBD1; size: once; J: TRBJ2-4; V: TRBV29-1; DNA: TGCAGCGGCGTACAGGGGACCAAAAACATTCAGTACTTC; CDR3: CSGVQGTKNIQYF
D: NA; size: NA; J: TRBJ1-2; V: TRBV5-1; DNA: TGCGCCAGCAGCTTGGGAGGTGGCTACACCTTC; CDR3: CASSLGGGYTF
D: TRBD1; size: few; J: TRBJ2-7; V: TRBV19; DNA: TGTGCCAGTAGTATCGGACAGGGGAACGCCTACGAGCAGTACTTC; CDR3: CASSIGQGNAYEQYF
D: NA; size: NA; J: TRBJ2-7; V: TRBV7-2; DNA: TGTGCCAGGGTTGACGGTCCCTACGAGCAGTACTTC; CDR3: CARVDGPYEQYF
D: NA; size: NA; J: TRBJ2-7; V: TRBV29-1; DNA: TGCAGCGTTGAGGGCAGGGGCTTTCCTTACGAGCAGTACTTC; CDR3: CSVEGRGFPYEQYF
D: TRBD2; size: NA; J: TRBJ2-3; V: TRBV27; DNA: TGTGCCAGTACGCCCGGGACTAGGACAGATACGCAGTATTTT; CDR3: CASTPGTRTDTQYF
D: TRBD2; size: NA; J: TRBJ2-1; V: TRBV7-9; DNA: TGTGCCAGCAGCACCCTCCTAGCGGGAGGGCGGAATGAGCAGTTCTTC; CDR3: CASSTLLAGGRNEQFF
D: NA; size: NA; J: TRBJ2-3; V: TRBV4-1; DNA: TGCGCCAGCAGCCAAGATTATGACTACCCGCCGGATACGCAGTATTTT; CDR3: CASSQDYDYPPDTQYF
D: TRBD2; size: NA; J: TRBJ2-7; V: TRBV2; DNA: TGTGCCAGCAGTGACGGTCGGACTAGCGGGGGTTACGAGCAGTACTTC; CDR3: CASSDGRTSGGYEQYF
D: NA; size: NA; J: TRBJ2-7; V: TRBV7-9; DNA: TGTGCCAGCAGCTTAGACGGGAAGGGATATAACGAGCAGTACTTC; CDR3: CASSLDGKGYNEQYF
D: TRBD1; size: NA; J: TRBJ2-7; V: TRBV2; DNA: TGTGCCAGCGGACCAAGGGGGCGCCCATCCTACGAGCAGTACTTC; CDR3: CASGPRGRPSYEQYF
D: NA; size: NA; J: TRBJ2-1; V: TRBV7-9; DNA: TGTGCCAGCACAGGTAGGGCCTACAATGAGCAGTTCTTC; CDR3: CASTGRAYNEQFF
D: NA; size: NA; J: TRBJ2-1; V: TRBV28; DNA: TGTGCCAGCAGTTTATATCGGGGGGCGAATGAGCAGTTCTTC; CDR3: CASSLYRGANEQFF
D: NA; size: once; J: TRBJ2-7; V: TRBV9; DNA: TGTGCCAGCAGCCTCTCTCGAGGGGGAAACGAGCAGTACTTC; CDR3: CASSLSRGGNEQYF
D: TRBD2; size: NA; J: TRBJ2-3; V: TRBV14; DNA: TGTGCCAGCAGCCCTTGGCCTAGCGGGGTCACAGATACGCAGTATTTT; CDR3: CASSPWPSGVTDTQYF
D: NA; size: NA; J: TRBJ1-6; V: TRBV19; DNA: TGTGCCAGTAGTTTGCAGGGACCTTACAATTCACCCCTCCACTTT; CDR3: CASSLQGPYNSPLHF
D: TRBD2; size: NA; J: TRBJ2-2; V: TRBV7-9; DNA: TGTGCCAGCAGCTTACTAGCGGGGGGCCTCACCGGGGAGCTGTTTTTT; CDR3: CASSLLAGGLTGELFF
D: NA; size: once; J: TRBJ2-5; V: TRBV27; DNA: TGTGCCAGCAGTTTATCTGGCGACAGGGAGACCCAGTACTTC; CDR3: CASSLSGDRETQYF
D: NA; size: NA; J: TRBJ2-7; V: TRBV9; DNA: TGTGCCAGCAGCGTAGCTGGGGCCACAACCTACGAGCAGTACTTC; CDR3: CASSVAGATTYEQYF
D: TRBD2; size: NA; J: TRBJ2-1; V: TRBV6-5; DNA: TGTGCCAGCAGTTACGAGGCACTAGCGGGCAACAATGAGCAGTTCTTC; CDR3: CASSYEALAGNNEQFF
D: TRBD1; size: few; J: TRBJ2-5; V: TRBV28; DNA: TGTGCCAGCAGTTCTCGGACAGGGGCGGAAGAGACCCAGTACTTC; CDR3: CASSSRTGAEETQYF
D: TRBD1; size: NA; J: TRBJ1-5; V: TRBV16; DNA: TGTGCCAGCAGCCAATCGGTGGGACAGGGGGCGGTTCAGCCCCAGCATTTT; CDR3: CASSQSVGQGAVQPQHF
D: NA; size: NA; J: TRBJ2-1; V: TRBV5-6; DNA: TGTGCCAGCAGCTTCGGGGAACGCTACAATGAGCAGTTCTTC; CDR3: CASSFGERYNEQFF
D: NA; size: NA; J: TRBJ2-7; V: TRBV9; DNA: TGTGCCAGCAGCGTAGGGGACATTTCCTACGAGCAGTACTTC; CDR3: CASSVGDISYEQYF
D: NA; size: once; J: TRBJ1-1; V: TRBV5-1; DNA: TGCGCCAGCAGCAATGACCCGGGACAGAACACTGAAGCTTTCTTT; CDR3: CASSNDPGQNTEAFF
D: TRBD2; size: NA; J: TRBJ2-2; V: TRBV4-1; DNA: TGCGCCAGCAGCCCCCCGAGCGGGAGCCGGGGCACCGGGGAGCTGTTTTTT; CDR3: CASSPPSGSRGTGELFF
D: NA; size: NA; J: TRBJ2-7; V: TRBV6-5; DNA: TGTGCCAGCACCATAACCCCGTCGGGTTCCTACGAGCAGTACTTC; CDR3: CASTITPSGSYEQYF
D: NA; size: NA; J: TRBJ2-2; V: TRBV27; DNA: TGTGCCAGCAGTCAATACCAGGGAACCGGGGAGCTGTTTTTT; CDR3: CASSQYQGTGELFF
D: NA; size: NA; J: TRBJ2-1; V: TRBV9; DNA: TGTGCCAGCAGCGTAGCGGGTTCCTACAATGAGCAGTTCTTC; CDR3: CASSVAGSYNEQFF